Shown below are 14 T cell receptor beta chains from a single sample sequenced in a study of blood T cell repertoires in COVID-19. The method was immunoSEQ multiplex PCR; TCRdb's version includes in-frame clones alone and lacks a portion of them. The profile shows roughly 300,000 clones, 65% to 90% of them singletons. The sample was PBMCs or T cells enriched from blood (not recorded which). The receptors here all came from a woman younger than 30 who had recovered from COVID-19.

The V and J genes are TRBV5-1 and TRBJ1-1; D may be TRBD1 (6 bases). Germline values: CDR1 SGHRS, CDR2 YFSETQ. V shed 5 bases and J shed 5 bases, with 16 bases lying between them. The CDR3 loop spans 14 amino acids. As DNA, the CDR3 is TGCGCCAGCAGTAGTACAGGGATGGGGACTGAAGCTTTCTTT. It codes for CASSSTGMGTEAFF.

This chain uses TRBV19 with TRBJ1-1; D uncertain. Trimming took off 3 bases at V and 5 bases at J, with 16 bases between the two ends. The CDR3 covers 15 residues. Germline CDR1 LNHDA, CDR2 SQIVND (reference sequence). The CDR3 DNA follows: TGTGCCAGTAGTATCACCGGCAGCGGTTCAACTGAAGCTTTCTTT. As protein: CASSITGSGSTEAFF.

V gene TRBV18 combines with J gene TRBJ2-2; the match to TRBD1 covers 9 bases. Germline V gives CDR1 KGHSH, CDR2 LQKENI. The CDR3 is 15 residues long. V trimming: 3 bases; J trimming: 5 bases; junction bases outside the gene matches: 4. CDR3 region: CASSPGQGMTGELFF. The DNA of the CDR3 is TGTGCCAGCTCACCGGGACAGGGTATGACCGGGGAGCTGTTTTTT.

This clone was found once. The chain combines TRBV5-1 with TRBJ2-5, with TRBD1 matching 7 bases. From germline, CDR1 is SGHRS and CDR2 YFSETQ. The CDR3 has 13 amino acids. V dropped 4 bases and J dropped 2; count of bases not matched to a gene: 2. The CDR3 protein is CASSRTGQETQYF. The CDR3 DNA reads TGCGCCAGCAGCAGGACAGGTCAAGAGACCCAGTACTTC.

The DNA for the CDR3 is TGTGCCAGCAGCTCCTTGGAAGTAACAGGGGAAGCTTTCTTT. Translation: CASSSLEVTGEAFF. The chain employs TRBV5-4 and TRBJ1-1; D is perhaps TRBD1 (6 bases). CDR3 length equals 14 residues. V was shortened by 3 bases and J by 8 bases, with 17 bases between the two germline ends. From germline, CDR1 is SGHNT and CDR2 YYREEE (reference sequence).

V gene TRBV7-4 combines with J gene TRBJ1-3, with D possibly TRBD1 on 5 matching bases. V was shortened by 6 bases and J by 6 bases, with 18 bases between the two germline ends. The CDR3 is 15 residues long. Per germline, CDR1 SGHVT and CDR2 SQSDAQ. This CDR3 is CASSYRVGLVNTIYF. The CDR3 nucleotides read TGTGCCAGCAGTTACCGGGTGGGGCTGGTAAACACCATATATTTT.

The rearrangement uses TRBV5-6 and TRBJ1-2; D possibly corresponds to TRBD1 (5 bases). The V gene's germline CDR1 is SGHDT and CDR2 YYEEEE. The V end was cut by 0 bases, the J end by 0 bases, with 9 bases between. The CDR3 is 15 residues long. The CDR3, as DNA: TGTGCCAGCAGCTTGGGTAAGACAGCTAACTATGGCTACACCTTC. Translation gives CASSLGKTANYGYTF.

The chain has TRBV27 and TRBJ1-2, with 8 bases matching TRBD1. Germline assignment: CDR1 MNHEY and CDR2 SMNVEV (reference sequence). Unmatched junction bases numbered 10, after V lost 6 bases and J lost 1 base. This CDR3 is 16 amino acids long. The DNA of the CDR3 is TGTGCCAGCAGCTTTACCTACAGGGGGAGTAACTATGGCTACACCTTC. This codes for CASSFTYRGSNYGYTF.

The V gene is TRBV5-1, the J gene TRBJ1-1; 9 bases map to TRBD1. After removal of 1 base from V and 0 bases from J, the junction contained 10 bases not matched to a gene. There are 18 residues in the CDR3. The V gene's germline CDR1 is SGHRS and CDR2 YFSETQ. Here the CDR3 reads CASSLSLGTGQMNTEAFF. The CDR3 DNA reads as TGCGCCAGCAGCTTGTCCCTCGGGACAGGGCAGATGAACACTGAAGCTTTCTTT.

This clone was seen more than once but under ten times. The chain recombines TRBV2 with TRBJ1-2; D is undetermined. The CDR3 has 15 residues. Germline V lookup: CDR1 SNHLY, CDR2 FYNNEI. The V and J ends lost 3 bases and 7 bases respectively, with 18 bases between them. The CDR3 coding sequence is TGTGCCAGCAGTGATCCAAACTCAGGTCGGATTGGCTACACCTTC. It yields the protein CASSDPNSGRIGYTF.

This clone was seen a handful of times. J is TRBJ1-1 and V is TRBV13; the D is unclear. CDR3 length: 14 amino acids. Per the germline V gene, CDR1 is PRHDT and CDR2 is FYEKMQ (reference sequence). The V end was cut by 4 bases, the J end by 6 bases, with 15 bases between. The CDR3 bases are TGTGCCAGCAGCTCGGGTATAAGGATCTCTGAAGCTTTCTTT. Translated: CASSSGIRISEAFF.

The sample holds many counts of this clone. The chain is built from TRBV9 and TRBJ2-5; 7 bases map to TRBD2. Germline assignment: CDR1 SGDLS and CDR2 YYNGEE. The J segment lost 5 bases and the V segment lost 4 bases, leaving 11 bases of the junction unmatched. This CDR3 spans 15 amino acids. CDR3 DNA sequence: TGTGCCAGCAGCCCTAGCGGCCCTGGTTGGGAGACCCAGTACTTC. Translated: CASSPSGPGWETQYF.

The chain is built from TRBV7-3 and TRBJ2-3; possible D gene TRBD1, 5 bases. The V and J ends lost 5 bases and 3 bases respectively, with 9 bases between them. The V gene's germline CDR1 is SGHTA and CDR2 FQGTGA. CDR3 length equals 13 residues. The CDR3 reads CASSRTGTDTQYF. The CDR3 bases are TGTGCCAGCAGCCGTACAGGAACAGATACGCAGTATTTT.

The chain has TRBV21-1 and TRBJ1-6. TRBV21-1 is given as a pseudogene. The CDR3 extends over 18 amino acids. The CDR3 DNA is TGTGCCAGCAGCAAAGGAGACTTGTGGAGGTCCTATAATTCACCCCTCCACTTT. Translating it yields CASSKGDLWRSYNSPLHF.